One sample yielded the 17 T cell receptor beta chains listed below, sequenced in a study of blood T cell repertoires in COVID-19. Some clones are missing from TCRdb's copy, which holds only in-frame ones; the method was immunoSEQ multiplex PCR. The sample shows 330,000 or so clones, roughly nine tenths of them seen only once. Material: PBMCs or T cells enriched from blood (not recorded which). The receptors originated from a woman in her twenties or thirties who had recovered from COVID-19.

V usage is TRBV27 and J usage is TRBJ1-2; D gene unclear. Trimming stripped 4 bases from V and 10 bases from J, with 16 bases between. This CDR3 comprises 13 residues. From germline, CDR1 is MNHEY and CDR2 SMNVEV (reference sequence). The CDR3 protein is CASSYGSTFDYTF. The CDR3 bases are TGTGCCAGCAGTTACGGGTCGACTTTCGACTACACCTTC.

The genes are TRBV25-1 and TRBJ2-2; D call uncertain. The CDR3 loop spans 12 amino acids. CDR1 and CDR2 (germline): MGHDK, SYGVNS. V lost 5 bases, J lost 4 bases, and 5 bases lay in between. CDR3 region: CASSIRTGELFF. The CDR3 DNA reads TGTGCCAGCAGTATTCGCACCGGGGAGCTGTTTTTT.

V and J are TRBV30 and TRBJ1-1, with D possibly matching TRBD1 (5 bases). The germline CDR1 and CDR2 sequences are GTSNPN and SVGIG (reference sequence). The CDR3 is 14 residues long. The CDR3 sequence is CAWGKVGPNTEAFF. The CDR3 DNA sequence: TGTGCGTGGGGGAAGGTGGGGCCGAACACTGAAGCTTTCTTT.

The rearrangement uses TRBV27 and TRBJ2-7; 7 nucleotides line up with TRBD1. The germline V gene has CDR1 MNHEY and CDR2 SMNVEV (reference sequence). The CDR3 contains 15 residues. V lost 5 bases and J lost 7; bases outside the gene matches: 14. CDR3 sequence: CASSRIGTVPKEQYF. The DNA of the CDR3 is TGTGCCAGCAGTCGAATTGGGACAGTTCCTAAAGAGCAGTACTTC.

The J gene is TRBJ1-1, the V gene TRBV5-1; D is perhaps TRBD1 (6 bases). This CDR3 contains 15 residues. V lost 1 base, J lost 11 bases, and 21 bases lay in between. Germline CDR1 reads SGHRS; CDR2 reads YFSETQ. This chain's CDR3 is CASSLSALDRIGAFF. The CDR3 region has the DNA TGCGCCAGCAGCTTGTCTGCTCTCGACAGGATCGGGGCTTTCTTT.

This chain uses TRBV9 with TRBJ2-1, with 8 bases matching TRBD2. CDR1 and CDR2 (germline): SGDLS, YYNGEE. The V segment lost 3 bases and the J segment 2 bases; nucleotides outside the gene matches: 7. This CDR3 spans 16 amino acids. The DNA of the CDR3 is TGTGCCAGCAGCGCCCGAGCGGGAGAAGCCTACAATGAGCAGTTCTTC. It yields the protein CASSARAGEAYNEQFF.

The chain combines TRBV7-2 with TRBJ2-1, with D unclear. The CDR3 spans 13 residues. V gave up 1 base and J gave up 4 bases, with 5 bases separating them. CDR1 SGHTA and CDR2 FQGNSA come from the germline V gene. CDR3 amino acids: CASSLGYYNEQFF. Here the CDR3 DNA reads TGTGCCAGCAGCTTAGGCTATTACAATGAGCAGTTCTTC.

The chain couples TRBV20-1 to TRBJ2-3, with 9 positions matching TRBD2. The CDR3 is 15 amino acids. Looked up from germline, CDR1 is DFQATT and CDR2 is SNEGSKA (reference sequence). V shed 3 bases and J 6 bases; nucleotides not matched to a gene: 10. The CDR3 nucleotides read TGCAGTGCTAGTCTACTAGCGGGTGGGGTGGATACGCAGTATTTT. Protein: CSASLLAGGVDTQYF.

This clone has more than one count but fewer than ten. The rearrangement links TRBV29-1 to TRBJ2-7; TRBD2 aligns across 11 bases. This CDR3 contains 12 residues. The V and J ends lost 7 bases and 4 bases, in that order; junction bases with no gene match: 3. CDR1 SQVTM and CDR2 ANQGSEA come from the germline V gene. For the CDR3, the DNA is TGCAGCGCCCTAGCGGGAGGATACGAGCAGTACTTC. It codes for CSALAGGYEQYF.

J is TRBJ1-1 and V is TRBV20-1, with D possibly TRBD1 on 6 matching bases. V shed 1 base and J shed 11 bases, with 11 bases lying between them. The CDR3 runs to 11 residues. Germline loops: CDR1 DFQATT, CDR2 SNEGSKA (reference sequence). The CDR3 bases are TGCAGTGCTAGAGGTCCAGGGGTGGCTTTCTTT. Residues: CSARGPGVAFF.

DNA for the CDR3: TGCGCCAGCAGCCCCGGGACTAGCGGGAGGGGCGACATTCAGTACTTC. This encodes CASSPGTSGRGDIQYF. V usage is TRBV4-3 and J usage is TRBJ2-4; the match to TRBD2 covers 16 bases. Germline V lookup: CDR1 LGHNA, CDR2 YSLEER. The V segment lost 4 bases and the J segment 8 bases; nucleotides outside the gene matches: 5. This CDR3 is 16 amino acids long.

This chain connects TRBV2 to TRBJ1-2; weak D call: TRBD1 (6 bases). The V gene's germline CDR1 is SNHLY and CDR2 FYNNEI. The V end lost 7 bases, the J end lost 4 bases, and 13 bases lay between the germline ends. This CDR3 has 13 amino acids. CDR3 loop: CASKAGEGYGYTF. For the CDR3, the DNA is TGTGCCAGCAAAGCAGGGGAAGGCTATGGCTACACCTTC.

The CDR3 DNA reads as TGTGCCAGCAGCACAACGCGGTCCCCTAGCAATCAGCCCCAGCATTTT. Protein product: CASSTTRSPSNQPQHF. The J gene is TRBJ1-5, the V gene TRBV7-3, with unresolved D. The CDR3 spans 16 residues. Germline-derived CDR1 and CDR2 are SGHTA and FQGTGA. Trimming removed 5 bases at V and 0 bases at J, with 14 bases between. The complete variable domain, with remaining parts taken from reference TRBV7-3 and TRBJ1-5, reads GAGVSQTPSNKVTEKGKYVELRCDPISGHTALYWYRQSLGQGPEFLIYFQGTGAADDSGLPNDRFFAVRPEGSVSTLKIQRTERGDSAVYLCASSTTRSPSNQPQHFGDGTRLSIL.

CDR3 nucleotide sequence: TGTGCCAGCAGGTGGACAGCCAGTTCTAACTATGGCTACACCTTC. Its translation is CASRWTASSNYGYTF. The V call is TRBV4-2, the J call TRBJ1-2, with D possibly matching TRBD1 (6 bases). Germline V lookup: CDR1 LGHNA, CDR2 YNFKEQ. The CDR3 has 15 residues. V was clipped by 6 bases and J by 0 bases, with 14 bases between them.

This chain joins TRBV5-1 and TRBJ1-2; no definite D call. The CDR3 length is 14 residues. Deletions cut 6 bases from V and 0 bases from J, with 12 bases between. Germline V gives CDR1 SGHRS, CDR2 YFSETQ. The CDR3 is CASTYAPANYGYTF. CDR3 in DNA: TGCGCCAGCACCTACGCACCCGCTAACTATGGCTACACCTTC. Using reference TRBV5-1 and TRBJ1-2 for the parts outside the CDR3, the full variable domain is KAGVTQTPRYLIKTRGQQVTLSCSPISGHRSVSWYQQTPGQGLQFLFEYFSETQRNKGNFPGRFSGRQFSNSRSEMNVSTLELGDSALYLCASTYAPANYGYTFGSGTRLTVV.

This sequence joins TRBV10-3 and TRBJ2-7, with 7 bases matching TRBD1. The J segment lost 2 bases and the V segment lost 5 bases, leaving 18 bases of the junction unmatched. This CDR3 spans 18 amino acids. In germline, CDR1 is ENHRY, CDR2 SYGVKD. The CDR3 loop reads CAISLSEITDRPAYEQYF. CDR3 nucleotides: TGTGCCATCAGTCTTTCCGAGATAACGGACAGGCCAGCCTACGAGCAGTACTTC.

The chain links TRBV19 to TRBJ2-1; 10 bases match TRBD1. This CDR3 region has 16 residues. The ends lost 6 bases at V and 7 bases at J; junction bases unmatched: 12. Germline V gene lookup returns CDR1 LNHDA and CDR2 SQIVND (reference sequence). In DNA, the CDR3 is TGTGCCAGTAGGATTCCGGGACAGGGGAAGTTAAATGAGCAGTTCTTC. This encodes CASRIPGQGKLNEQFF.